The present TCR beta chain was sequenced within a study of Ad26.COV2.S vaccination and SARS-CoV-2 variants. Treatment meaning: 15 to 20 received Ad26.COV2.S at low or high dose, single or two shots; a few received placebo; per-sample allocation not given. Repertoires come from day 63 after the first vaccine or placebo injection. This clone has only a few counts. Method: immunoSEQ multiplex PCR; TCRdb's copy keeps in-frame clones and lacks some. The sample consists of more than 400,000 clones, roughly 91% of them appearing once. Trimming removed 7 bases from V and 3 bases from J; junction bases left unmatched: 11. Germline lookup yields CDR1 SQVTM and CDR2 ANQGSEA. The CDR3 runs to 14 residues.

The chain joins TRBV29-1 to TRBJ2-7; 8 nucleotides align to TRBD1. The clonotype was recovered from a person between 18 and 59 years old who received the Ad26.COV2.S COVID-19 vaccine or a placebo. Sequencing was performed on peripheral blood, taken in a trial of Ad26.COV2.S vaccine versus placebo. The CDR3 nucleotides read TGCAGCGAATTCCTTCGGGACAGGCACTACGAGCAGTACTTC. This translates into CSEFLRDRHYEQYF.